This TCR beta chain was sequenced during a study of siplizumab effects on memory and regulatory T cells. Germline V CDR1 and CDR2: MNHNY, SVGAGI (reference sequence). Losses at the gene ends were 2 bases for V and 2 bases for J; bases not matched to a gene: 4. This CDR3 contains 16 residues. This clone has just a few counts. Assayed TCR templates numbered roughly 10^5 for each sample. Profiled with immunoSEQ multiplex PCR; TCRdb holds only in-frame clones, not every one. This table has 100,000 or so clones, around 90% appearing once. The clonotype was recovered from a human donor in good health. Sequencing input: Tregs sorted from blood. The chain employs TRBV6-6 and TRBJ2-3; 10 nucleotides line up with TRBD2. The CDR3 DNA sequence: TGTGCCAGCAGTTACCAACTAGCGGGAATCACAGATACGCAGTATTTT. It specifies CASSYQLAGITDTQYF.